This T cell receptor (beta chain) was sequenced for a study of spatial heterogeneity in lung cancer. Study context: Sequencing covered available follow-up PBMC samples collected a median of roughly 2 years after resection.

In the case of this clonotype: An end of the junction differs from the germline gene, which may be a read error.

The CDR3 has 13 residues. In germline, CDR1 is SGHRS, CDR2 YFSETQ. As to time point: blood at routine non-recurrence follow-up after resection. Each CDR3 protein is one row after TCRdb ran MiXCR on the 5' RACE reads. The sample comprises approximately 110,000 distinct CDR3 sequences, approximately 10% of which are singletons, and 20% to 30% rests with the top ten. V gene TRBV5-1 combines with J gene TRBJ2-1; 7 nucleotides match TRBD1. The sample here was PBMCs, taken at follow-up. The TCR comes from a female donor with early-stage non-small cell lung cancer. DNA of the CDR3: TGCGCCAACAGCAAGGGACAGCTCAATGAGCAGTTCTTC. Translation: CANSKGQLNEQFF. The variable domain in full, completed from reference TRBV5-1 and TRBJ2-1, reads KAGVTQTPRYLIKTRGQQVTLSCSPISGHRSVSWYQQTPGQGLQFLFEYFSETQRNKGNFPGRFSGRQFSNSRSEMNVSTLELGDSALYLCANSKGQLNEQFFGPGTRLTVL.